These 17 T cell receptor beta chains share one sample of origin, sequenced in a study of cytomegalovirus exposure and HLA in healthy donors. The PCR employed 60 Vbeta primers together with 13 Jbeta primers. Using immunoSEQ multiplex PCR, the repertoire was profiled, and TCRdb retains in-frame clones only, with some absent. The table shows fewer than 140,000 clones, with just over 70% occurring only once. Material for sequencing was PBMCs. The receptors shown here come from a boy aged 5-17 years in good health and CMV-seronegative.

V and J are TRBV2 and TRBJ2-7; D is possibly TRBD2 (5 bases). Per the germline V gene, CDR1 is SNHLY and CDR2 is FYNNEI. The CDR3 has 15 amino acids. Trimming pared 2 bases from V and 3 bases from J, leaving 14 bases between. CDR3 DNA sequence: TGTGCCAGCAGTGAATCAGAGGGATCGGGCTACGAGCAGTACTTC. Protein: CASSESEGSGYEQYF.

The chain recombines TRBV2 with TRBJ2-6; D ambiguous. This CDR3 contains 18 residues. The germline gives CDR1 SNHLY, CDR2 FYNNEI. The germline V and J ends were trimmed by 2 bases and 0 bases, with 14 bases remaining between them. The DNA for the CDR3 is TGTGCCAGCAGTGAATATCGCCGCGTGAGCTCTGGGGCCAACGTCCTGACTTTC. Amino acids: CASSEYRRVSSGANVLTF.

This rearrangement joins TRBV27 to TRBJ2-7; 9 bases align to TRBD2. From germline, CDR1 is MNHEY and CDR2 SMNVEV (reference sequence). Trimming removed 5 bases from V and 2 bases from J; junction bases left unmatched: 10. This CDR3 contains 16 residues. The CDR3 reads CASSTSGSGGTYEQYF. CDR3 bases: TGTGCCAGCAGTACCTCGGGTAGCGGGGGAACCTACGAGCAGTACTTC.

CDR3 amino acids: CASSLSSQGGVIQYF. The CDR3 bases are TGTGCCAGCAGCTTGTCTTCCCAGGGAGGGGTCATTCAGTACTTC. V gene TRBV5-6 combines with J gene TRBJ2-4; TRBD2 matches 7 bases. Germline assignment: CDR1 SGHDT and CDR2 YYEEEE. V gave up 1 base and J gave up 9 bases; unmatched junction bases: 10. The CDR3 is made up of 15 amino acids.

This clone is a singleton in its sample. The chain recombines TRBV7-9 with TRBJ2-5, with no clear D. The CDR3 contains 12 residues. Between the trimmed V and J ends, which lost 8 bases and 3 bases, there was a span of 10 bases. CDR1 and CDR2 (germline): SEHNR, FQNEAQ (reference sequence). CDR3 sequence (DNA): TGTGCCAGCGCATCAGTTAAAGAGACCCAGTACTTC. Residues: CASASVKETQYF.

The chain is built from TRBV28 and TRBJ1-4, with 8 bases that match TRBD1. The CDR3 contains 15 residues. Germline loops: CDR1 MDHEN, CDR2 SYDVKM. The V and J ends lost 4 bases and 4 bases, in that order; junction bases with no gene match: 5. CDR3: CASSSGQGDNEKLFF. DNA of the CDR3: TGTGCCAGCAGTTCAGGACAGGGTGATAATGAAAAACTGTTTTTT.

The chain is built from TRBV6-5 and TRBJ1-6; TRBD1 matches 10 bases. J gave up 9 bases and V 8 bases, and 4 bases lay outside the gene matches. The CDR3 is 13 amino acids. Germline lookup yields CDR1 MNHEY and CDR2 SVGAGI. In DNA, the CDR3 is TGTGCCAGCGCCGGGACAGGGGTTTCACCCCTCCACTTT. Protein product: CASAGTGVSPLHF.

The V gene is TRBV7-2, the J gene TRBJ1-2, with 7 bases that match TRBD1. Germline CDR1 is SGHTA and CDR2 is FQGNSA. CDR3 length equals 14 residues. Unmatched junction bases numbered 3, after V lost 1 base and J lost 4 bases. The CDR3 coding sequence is TGTGCCAGCAGCTTAGTACAGGGGAGCTATGGCTACACCTTC. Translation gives CASSLVQGSYGYTF.

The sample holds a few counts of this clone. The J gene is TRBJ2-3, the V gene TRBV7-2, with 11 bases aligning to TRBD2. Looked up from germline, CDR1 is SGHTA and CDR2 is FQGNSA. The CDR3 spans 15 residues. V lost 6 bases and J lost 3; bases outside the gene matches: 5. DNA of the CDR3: TGTGCCAGCAGTCAGACTAGCGGGACGACAGATACGCAGTATTTT. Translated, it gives CASSQTSGTTDTQYF.

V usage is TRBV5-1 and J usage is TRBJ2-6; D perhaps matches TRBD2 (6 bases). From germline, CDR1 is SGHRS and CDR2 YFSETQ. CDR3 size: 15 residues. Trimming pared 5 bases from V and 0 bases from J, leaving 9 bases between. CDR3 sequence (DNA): TGCGCCAGCAGTAGCGGTAGCTCTGGGGCCAACGTCCTGACTTTC. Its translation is CASSSGSSGANVLTF.

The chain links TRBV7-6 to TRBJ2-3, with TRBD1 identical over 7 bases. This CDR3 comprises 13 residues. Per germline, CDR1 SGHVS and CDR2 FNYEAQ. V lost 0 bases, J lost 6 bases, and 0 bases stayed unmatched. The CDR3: CASSLARGDTQYF. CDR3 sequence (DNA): TGTGCCAGCAGCTTAGCCAGGGGGGATACGCAGTATTTT.

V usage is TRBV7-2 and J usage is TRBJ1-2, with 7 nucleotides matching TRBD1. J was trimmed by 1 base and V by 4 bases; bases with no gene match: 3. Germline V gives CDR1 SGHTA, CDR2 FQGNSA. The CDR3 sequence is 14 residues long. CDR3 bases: TGTGCCAGCAGCTGGCGGGACAGTAACTATGGCTACACCTTC. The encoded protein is CASSWRDSNYGYTF. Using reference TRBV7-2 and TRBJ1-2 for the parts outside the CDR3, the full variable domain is GAGVSQSPSNKVTEKGKDVELRCDPISGHTALYWYRQSLGQGLEFLIYFQGNSAPDKSGLPSDRFSAERTGGSVSTLTIQRTQQEDSAVYLCASSWRDSNYGYTFGSGTRLTVV.

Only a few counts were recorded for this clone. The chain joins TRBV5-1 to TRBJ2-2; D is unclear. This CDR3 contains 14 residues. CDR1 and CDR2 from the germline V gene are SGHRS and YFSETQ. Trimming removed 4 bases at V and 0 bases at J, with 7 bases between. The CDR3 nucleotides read TGCGCCAGCAGCAACTTAGCGAACACCGGGGAGCTGTTTTTT. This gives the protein CASSNLANTGELFF.

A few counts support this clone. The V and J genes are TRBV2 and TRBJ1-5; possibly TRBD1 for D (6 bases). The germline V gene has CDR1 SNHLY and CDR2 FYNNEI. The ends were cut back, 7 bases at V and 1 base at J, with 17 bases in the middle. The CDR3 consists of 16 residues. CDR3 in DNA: TGTGCCAGCACCAAGGGGGGGCTCAGCAGCAATCAGCCCCAGCATTTT. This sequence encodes CASTKGGLSSNQPQHF.

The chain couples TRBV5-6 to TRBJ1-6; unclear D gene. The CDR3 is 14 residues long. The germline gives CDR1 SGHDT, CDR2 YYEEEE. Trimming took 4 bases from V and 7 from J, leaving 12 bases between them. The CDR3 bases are TGTGCCAGCAGCATCCGAGGGCAGAATTCACCCCTCCACTTT. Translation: CASSIRGQNSPLHF.

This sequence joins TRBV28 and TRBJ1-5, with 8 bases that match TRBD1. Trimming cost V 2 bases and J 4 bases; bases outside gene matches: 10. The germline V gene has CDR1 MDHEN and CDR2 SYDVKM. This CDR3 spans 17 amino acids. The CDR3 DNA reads TGTGCCAGCAGTTTAAGCTTTAGGACAGGGATAAATCAGCCCCAGCATTTT. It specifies CASSLSFRTGINQPQHF.

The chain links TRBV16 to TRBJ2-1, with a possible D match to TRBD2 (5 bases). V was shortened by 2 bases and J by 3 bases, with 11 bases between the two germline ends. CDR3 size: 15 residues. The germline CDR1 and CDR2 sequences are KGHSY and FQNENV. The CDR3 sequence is CASSQEGFIYNEQFF. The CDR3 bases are TGTGCCAGCAGCCAAGAGGGTTTTATCTACAATGAGCAGTTCTTC.